This TCR beta chain appears in the sequencing data of a study of blood T cell repertoires in COVID-19 (dated by TCRdb to 2019 to 2021). At the level of the whole study: Collaborator samples came from the United States, Italy and Spain and covered acute and convalescent phases of COVID-19. Where available, HLA class I and class II types were taken from metadata supplied by the sample provider and were not determined by assay-based typing. The prospective study material was composed of cDNA or gDNA derived from T cells, B-cell-depleted T cells, or PBMCs. The dataset comprised deeply sampled blood TCRbeta repertoires from subjects exposed to, actively infected with, or recovered from COVID-19. The repertoires were released in a freely available public database meant as a resource for research on the immune response to SARS-CoV-2. A de-identified subject ID, COVID-19 status, age in years and sex were almost always included in the sample metadata. The samples were drawn from two sources: the first 160 participants of the ongoing ImmuneRACE study, and 950 to 1,500 subjects contributed by 6 global collaborators. General study outcomes and caveats: Clinical and demographic metadata were provided uncurated, with the amount varying by source and participant.

The collaborating institutions used their own protocols to collect whole blood in K2EDTA tubes. For TCRbeta analysis, collaborators shipped samples in one of three forms: frozen whole blood, isolated PBMCs, or DNA extracted from either of those sample types. TCRbeta CDR3 regions were amplified from genomic DNA by means of the immunoSEQ Assay, a bias-controlled multiplex PCR. In the authors' own workflow: The number of nucleated cells in each sample was estimated from the amplification of reference gene primers within the assay. To quantify the absolute abundance of each unique TCRbeta CDR3 rearrangement, sequence reads were collapsed and filtered. Productive Simpson clonality was computed per sample as the square root of Simpson's diversity index over productive rearrangements. TCRdb stores this immuneACCESS table with in-frame sequences only. Part of the clones is absent; in the studies checked, under half of the shortfall reflects unresolved V genes, and no reason is known for the rest. V, J and clone size were drawn from that table, and D and trimming were deduced from the DNA. The sample profile shows 55,000 or so clones; 90% of them were found once. Jointly, the top ten make up approximately 6.2% of the sample.

In the case of this clone: Its antigen is unknown. Base qualities were left out, and no much larger clone turns up one base away.

The germline V gene specifies MNHEY as CDR1 and SVGEGT as CDR2. The CDR3 runs 15 residues from the cysteine to the phenylalanine. The sequence is cut down to CDR3 DNA, 45 bases in frame from base 1. Germline trimming amounts to 5 bases on V and 9 bases on J, with 10 as the count of junction bases outside the gene matches. The chain is made from TRBV6-2 or TRBV6-3 and TRBJ1-5; 10 nucleotides in the junction match TRBD1. The material sequenced was peripheral blood. The receptor was derived from a middle-aged man with acute or convalescent COVID-19. Here is the DNA: TGTGCCAGCAGTCGTCCCGGGACAGGGGAACGGCCCCAGCATTTT. Protein translation: CASSRPGTGERPQHF.